A selection of T cell receptor beta chains follows, all from one sample in a study of control samples from healthy donors and cancer patients. Sequencing was performed with immunoSEQ multiplex PCR; in TCRdb, only in-frame clones are kept and a portion is missing. The profile shows tens of thousands of clones, almost 85% of them singletons. Sequencing was carried out using PBMCs. The receptors here all came from an older woman with head and neck cancer. Both conserved end residues are trimmed from each CDR3.

V: TRBV6-2/TRBV6-3
CDR3: ASSSTGAYGYT

V: TRBV5-1
CDR3: ASSFSGTTQETQY

V: TRBV2
CDR3: ASAAPTSNEQF

V: TRBV4-2
CDR3: ASSQDAGLVNQPQH

V: TRBV3-1/TRBV3-2
CDR3: ASSPQTRGQGAGANVLT

V: TRBV19
CDR3: TSSSIIFRGRNNSPLH

V: TRBV19
CDR3: ASSITGGNGYT

V: TRBV7-8
CDR3: ASSIQGLDYEQY

V: TRBV9
CDR3: ASSVAPKTGGADSPLH

V: TRBV14
CDR3: ASSQSGTATYEQY

V: TRBV11-2
CDR3: ASSLSGPNTEAF

V: TRBV30
CDR3: AWSVSLREGRSSYNEQF

V: TRBV6-2/TRBV6-3
CDR3: ASSNRDDSNQPQH

V: TRBV5-1
CDR3: ASSGGQGRFDEQF

V: TRBV19
CDR3: ATTVEINTGELF

V: TRBV6-2/TRBV6-3
CDR3: ASSYKRIWDQPQH

V: TRBV6-5
CDR3: ASSFGGNTEAF

V: TRBV27
CDR3: ASREDGSSGNTIY

V: TRBV7-6
CDR3: ASSLAGSTNEKLF

V: TRBV7-9
CDR3: ASSHRDGNSPLH

V: TRBV30
CDR3: AWSVRVTGTRRPYEQY

V: TRBV7-2
CDR3: ASSLLSSGGVREQF

V: TRBV11-3
CDR3: ASTPLGGNTGELF

V: TRBV3-1/TRBV3-2
CDR3: ASSPQGLASNEQF

V: TRBV11-2
CDR3: ASSQTGHQPQH

V: TRBV20-1
CDR3: SARDWGENT

V: TRBV6-2/TRBV6-3
CDR3: ASSPPVGRTGELF

V: TRBV27
CDR3: ASTPWRGGDYGYT

V: TRBV7-2
CDR3: ASSFYSSRDNEQY

V: TRBV15
CDR3: ATSRPSSYNSPLH

V: TRBV7-2
CDR3: ASTFQLGGETQY

V: TRBV18
CDR3: ASSPKGATYEQY

V: TRBV5-1
CDR3: ASSLGGHASTDTQY

V: TRBV20-1
CDR3: SASVAGGFRETQY

V: TRBV4-3
CDR3: ASSQDLGQGDQPQH

V: TRBV3-1/TRBV3-2
CDR3: ASSQEGNFQETQY

V: TRBV18
CDR3: ASSLLTGGGYGYT

V: TRBV12-3/TRBV12-4
CDR3: ASSSLRTEAF

V: TRBV6-2/TRBV6-3
CDR3: ASSYGRLGEQY

V: TRBV9
CDR3: ASSVVEAGASGANVLT

V: TRBV11-3
CDR3: ASSFLAGVAYEQY

V: TRBV11-2
CDR3: ASSLVVGPGEQF

V: TRBV2
CDR3: ASSPSRGRRNGYT